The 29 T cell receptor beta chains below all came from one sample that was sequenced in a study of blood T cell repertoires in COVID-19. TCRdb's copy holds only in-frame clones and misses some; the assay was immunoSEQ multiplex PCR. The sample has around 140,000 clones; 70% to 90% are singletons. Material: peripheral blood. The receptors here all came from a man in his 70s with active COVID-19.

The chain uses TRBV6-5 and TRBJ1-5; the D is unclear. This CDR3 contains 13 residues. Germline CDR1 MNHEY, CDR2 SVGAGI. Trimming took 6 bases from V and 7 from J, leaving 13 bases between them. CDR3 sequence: CASRDNPTQPQHF. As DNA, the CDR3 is TGTGCCAGCAGAGACAACCCTACACAGCCCCAGCATTTT.

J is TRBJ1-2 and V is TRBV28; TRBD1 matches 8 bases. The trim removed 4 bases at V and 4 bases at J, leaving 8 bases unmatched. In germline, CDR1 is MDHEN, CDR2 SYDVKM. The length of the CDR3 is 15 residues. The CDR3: CASSSPQGDLYGYTF. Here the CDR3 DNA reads TGTGCCAGCAGTTCGCCACAGGGGGACCTCTATGGCTACACCTTC.

Here the CDR3 DNA reads TGTGCCAGCAGCTACACCGGGACATACACCTACGAGCAGTACTTC. It translates to CASSYTGTYTYEQYF. The gene calls are TRBV5-8 and TRBJ2-7; D might be TRBD1 (6 bases). V dropped 3 bases and J dropped 2 bases, with 15 bases sitting between them. The V gene's germline CDR1 is SGHTS and CDR2 YDEGEE. This CDR3 has 15 amino acids. Variable domain in full (rest from reference TRBV5-8 and TRBJ2-7): EAGVTQSPTHLIKTRGQQATLRCSPISGHTSVYWYQQALGLGLQFLLWYDEGEERNRGNFPPRFSGRQFPNYSSELNVNALELEDSALYLCASSYTGTYTYEQYFGPGTRLTVT.

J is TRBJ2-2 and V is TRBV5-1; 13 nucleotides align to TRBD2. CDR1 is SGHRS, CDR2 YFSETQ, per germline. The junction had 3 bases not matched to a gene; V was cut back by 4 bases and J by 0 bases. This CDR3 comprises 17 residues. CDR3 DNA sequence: TGCGCCAGCAGCCAGGGACTAGCGGGGCCGAACACCGGGGAGCTGTTTTTT. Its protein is CASSQGLAGPNTGELFF.

The CDR3 sequence is CASSNRRAPNTGELFF. CDR3 sequence (DNA): TGTGCCAGCAGCAACCGCAGGGCCCCGAACACCGGGGAGCTGTTTTTT. The rearrangement links TRBV9 to TRBJ2-2, with D perhaps TRBD1 (5 bases). This CDR3 has 16 residues. Germline CDR1 and CDR2: SGDLS and YYNGEE. The V gene lost 4 bases and the J gene lost 0 bases, with 13 bases spanning the gap.

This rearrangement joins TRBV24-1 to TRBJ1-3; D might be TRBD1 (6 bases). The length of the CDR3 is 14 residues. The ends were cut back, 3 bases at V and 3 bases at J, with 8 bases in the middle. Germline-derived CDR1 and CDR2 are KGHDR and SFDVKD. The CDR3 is CATSDPGVGNTIYF. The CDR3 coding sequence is TGTGCCACCAGTGATCCAGGGGTTGGAAACACCATATATTTT.

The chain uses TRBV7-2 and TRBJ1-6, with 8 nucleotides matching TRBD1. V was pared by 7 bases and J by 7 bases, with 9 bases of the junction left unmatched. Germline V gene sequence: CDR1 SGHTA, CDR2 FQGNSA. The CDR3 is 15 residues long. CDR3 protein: CASNRQGRSNSPLHF. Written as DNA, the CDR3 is TGTGCCAGCAACCGACAGGGGAGGTCCAATTCACCCCTCCACTTT.

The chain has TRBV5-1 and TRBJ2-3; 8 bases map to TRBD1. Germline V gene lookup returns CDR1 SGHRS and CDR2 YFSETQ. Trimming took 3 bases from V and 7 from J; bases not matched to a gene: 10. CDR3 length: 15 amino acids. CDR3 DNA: TGCGCCAGCAGCTCAACCGGGACAGGAGAAAATACGCAGTATTTT. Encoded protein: CASSSTGTGENTQYF.

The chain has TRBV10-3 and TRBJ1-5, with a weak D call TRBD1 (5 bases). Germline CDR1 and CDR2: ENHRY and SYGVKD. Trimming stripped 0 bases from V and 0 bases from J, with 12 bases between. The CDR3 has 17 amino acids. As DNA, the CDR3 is TGTGCCATCAGTGAGTCTCGGCAGGGCTATAGCAATCAGCCCCAGCATTTT. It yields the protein CAISESRQGYSNQPQHF.

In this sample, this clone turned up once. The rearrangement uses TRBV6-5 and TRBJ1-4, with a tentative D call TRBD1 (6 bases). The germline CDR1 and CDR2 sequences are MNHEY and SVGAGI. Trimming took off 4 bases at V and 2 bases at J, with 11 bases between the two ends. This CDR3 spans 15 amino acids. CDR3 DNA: TGTGCCAGCAGTTTACAGGGAGTTACTAATGAAAAACTGTTTTTT. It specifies CASSLQGVTNEKLFF.

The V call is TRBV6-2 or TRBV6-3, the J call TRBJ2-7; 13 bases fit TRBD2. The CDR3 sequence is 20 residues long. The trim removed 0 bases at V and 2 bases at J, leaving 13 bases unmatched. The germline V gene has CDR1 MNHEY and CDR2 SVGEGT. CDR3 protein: CASSYSLGLAGEGTTYEQYF. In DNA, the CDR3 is TGTGCCAGCAGTTACTCTCTAGGACTAGCGGGAGAGGGGACTACCTACGAGCAGTACTTC.

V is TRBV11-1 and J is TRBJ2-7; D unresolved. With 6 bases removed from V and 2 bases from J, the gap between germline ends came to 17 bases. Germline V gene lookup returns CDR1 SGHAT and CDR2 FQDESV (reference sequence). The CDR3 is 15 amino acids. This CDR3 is CASSEVGTVTYEQYF. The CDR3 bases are TGTGCCAGCAGTGAGGTAGGAACGGTAACCTACGAGCAGTACTTC.

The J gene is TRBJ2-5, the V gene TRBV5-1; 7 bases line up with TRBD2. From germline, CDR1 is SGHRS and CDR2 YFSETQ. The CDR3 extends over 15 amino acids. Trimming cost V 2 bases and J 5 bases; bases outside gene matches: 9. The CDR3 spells CASSFGGLMGETQYF. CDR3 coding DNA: TGCGCCAGCAGCTTTGGGGGACTAATGGGGGAGACCCAGTACTTC.

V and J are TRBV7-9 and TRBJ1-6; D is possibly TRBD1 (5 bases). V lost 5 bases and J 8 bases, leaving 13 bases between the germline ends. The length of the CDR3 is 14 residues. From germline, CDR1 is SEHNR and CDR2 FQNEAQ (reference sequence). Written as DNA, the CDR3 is TGTGCCAGCAGCCCAGGGCCGGGGGATTCACCCCTCCACTTT. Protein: CASSPGPGDSPLHF.

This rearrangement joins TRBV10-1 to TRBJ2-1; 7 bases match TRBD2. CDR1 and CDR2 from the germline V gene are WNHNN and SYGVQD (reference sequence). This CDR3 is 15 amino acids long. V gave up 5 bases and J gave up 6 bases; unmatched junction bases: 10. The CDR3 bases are TGCGCCAGCAGTCCCTCTGGGAGGGCCATCAATGAGCAGTTCTTC. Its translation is CASSPSGRAINEQFF.

The CDR3 bases are TGTGCCAGCAGCCCCCTAGGCGCCCACGAGCAGTACTTC. It specifies CASSPLGAHEQYF. The gene calls are TRBV2 and TRBJ2-7; D unclear. This CDR3 has 13 residues. The V gene lost 6 bases and the J gene lost 5 bases, with 14 bases spanning the gap. Germline lookup yields CDR1 SNHLY and CDR2 FYNNEI.

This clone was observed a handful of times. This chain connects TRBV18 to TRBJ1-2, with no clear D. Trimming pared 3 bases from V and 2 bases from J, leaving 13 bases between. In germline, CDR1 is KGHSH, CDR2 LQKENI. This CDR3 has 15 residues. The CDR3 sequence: CASSPSTNKNYGYTF. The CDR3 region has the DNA TGTGCCAGCTCACCCAGTACGAACAAAAACTATGGCTACACCTTC.

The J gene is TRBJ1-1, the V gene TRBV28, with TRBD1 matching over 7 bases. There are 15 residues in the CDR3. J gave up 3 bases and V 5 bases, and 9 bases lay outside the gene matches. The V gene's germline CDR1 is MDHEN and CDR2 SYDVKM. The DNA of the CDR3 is TGTGCCAGCAGTCTCCCCGACAGGGTGGACACTGAAGCTTTCTTT. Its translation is CASSLPDRVDTEAFF.

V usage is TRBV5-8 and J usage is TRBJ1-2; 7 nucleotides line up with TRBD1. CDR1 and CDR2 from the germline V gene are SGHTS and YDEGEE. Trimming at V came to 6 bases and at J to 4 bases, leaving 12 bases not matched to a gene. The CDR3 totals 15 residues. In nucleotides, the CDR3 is TGTGCCAGCACCTCTATCATCGGACAGGTCTATGGCTACACCTTC. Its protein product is CASTSIIGQVYGYTF.

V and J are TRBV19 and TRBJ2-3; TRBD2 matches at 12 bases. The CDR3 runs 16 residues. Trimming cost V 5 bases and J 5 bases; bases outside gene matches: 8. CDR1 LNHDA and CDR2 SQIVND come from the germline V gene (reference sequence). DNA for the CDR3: TGTGCCAGTAGTCCGACTAGCGGGAGAACGGGAGATACGCAGTATTTT. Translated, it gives CASSPTSGRTGDTQYF.

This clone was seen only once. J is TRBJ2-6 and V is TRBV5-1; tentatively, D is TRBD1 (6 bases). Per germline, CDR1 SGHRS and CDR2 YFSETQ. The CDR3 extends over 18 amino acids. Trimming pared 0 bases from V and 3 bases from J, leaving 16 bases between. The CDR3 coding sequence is TGCGCCAGCAGCTTGGAAGGCAGGGGCCCTCTTGGGGCCAACGTCCTGACTTTC. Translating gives CASSLEGRGPLGANVLTF.

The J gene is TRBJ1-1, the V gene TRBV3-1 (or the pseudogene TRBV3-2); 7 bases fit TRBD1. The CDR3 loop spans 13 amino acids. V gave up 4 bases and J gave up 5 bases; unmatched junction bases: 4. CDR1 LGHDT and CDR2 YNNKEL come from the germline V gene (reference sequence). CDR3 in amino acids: CASSPGQPTEAFF. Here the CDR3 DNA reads TGTGCCAGCAGCCCGGGACAGCCTACTGAAGCTTTCTTT.

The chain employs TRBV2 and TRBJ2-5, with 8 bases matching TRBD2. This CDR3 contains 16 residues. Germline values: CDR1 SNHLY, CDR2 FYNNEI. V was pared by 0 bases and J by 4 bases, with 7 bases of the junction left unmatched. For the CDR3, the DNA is TGTGCCAGCAGTGAAGCGCTTCGGGGGGGAGGAGAGACCCAGTACTTC. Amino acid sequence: CASSEALRGGGETQYF.

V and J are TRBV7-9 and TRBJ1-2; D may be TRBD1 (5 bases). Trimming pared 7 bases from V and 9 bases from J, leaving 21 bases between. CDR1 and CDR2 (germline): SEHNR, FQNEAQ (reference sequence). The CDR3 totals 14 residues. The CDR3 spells CASNWDGGDRSYTF. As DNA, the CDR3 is TGTGCCAGCAACTGGGATGGGGGGGATAGGAGCTACACCTTC.

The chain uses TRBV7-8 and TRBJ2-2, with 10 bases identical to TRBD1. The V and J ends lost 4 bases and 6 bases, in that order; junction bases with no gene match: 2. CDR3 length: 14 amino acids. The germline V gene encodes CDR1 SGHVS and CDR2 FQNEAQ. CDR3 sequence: CASSSGQGAGELFF. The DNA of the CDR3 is TGTGCCAGCAGCTCCGGACAGGGGGCCGGGGAGCTGTTTTTT.

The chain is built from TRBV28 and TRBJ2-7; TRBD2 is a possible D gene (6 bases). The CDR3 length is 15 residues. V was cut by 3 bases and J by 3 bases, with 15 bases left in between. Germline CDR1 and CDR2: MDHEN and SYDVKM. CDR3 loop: CASSLGGAANYEQYF. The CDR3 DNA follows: TGTGCCAGCAGTTTGGGGGGAGCGGCAAACTACGAGCAGTACTTC.

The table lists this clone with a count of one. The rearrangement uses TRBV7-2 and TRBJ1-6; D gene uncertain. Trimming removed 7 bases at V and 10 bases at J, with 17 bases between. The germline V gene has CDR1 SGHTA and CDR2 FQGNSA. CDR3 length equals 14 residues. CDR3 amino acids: CASNQYTGESPLHF. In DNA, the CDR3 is TGTGCCAGCAATCAATACACCGGGGAGTCACCCCTCCACTTT.

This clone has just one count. CDR3 sequence reads: CASSLDRGDEKLFF. The CDR3 DNA follows: TGTGCCAGCAGCCTAGACAGGGGGGACGAAAAACTGTTTTTT. The rearrangement uses TRBV28 and TRBJ1-4; TRBD1 agrees at 9 bases. The CDR3 is 14 residues long. CDR1 is MDHEN, CDR2 SYDVKM, per germline. The junction had 7 bases not matched to a gene; V was cut back by 6 bases and J by 8 bases.

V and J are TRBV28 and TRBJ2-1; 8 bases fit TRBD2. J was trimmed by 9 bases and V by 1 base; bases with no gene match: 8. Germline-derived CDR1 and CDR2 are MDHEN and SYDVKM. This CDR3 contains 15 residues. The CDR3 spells CASSLYSGVRFEQFF. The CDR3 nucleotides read TGTGCCAGCAGTTTATATAGCGGGGTCCGCTTTGAGCAGTTCTTC.